There are a few counts of the clone carrying this T cell receptor (beta chain). What it recognizes is unknown. TCRdb redid the calling of the 5' RACE reads with MiXCR, one entry per CDR3 protein. The sample has 350,000 to 400,000 distinct CDR3 sequences, 9% seen once. The data derive from a study of identical twins. Overall study findings and caveats: The analysis was cross-sectional rather than longitudinal within donors.

The sequenced material came from naive T cells sorted from blood. The source is a woman aged 45-60 years in good health.

CDR3 bases: TGCAGTGCTACCCGGGACTTGCAGTTCTTC. Protein product: CSATRDLQFF. The genes are TRBV20-1 and TRBJ2-1; possibly TRBD2 for D (6 bases). Trimming removed 4 bases from V and 12 bases from J, with 10 bases in between. In germline, CDR1 is DFQATT, CDR2 SNEGSKA (reference sequence). The CDR3 length is 10 residues.